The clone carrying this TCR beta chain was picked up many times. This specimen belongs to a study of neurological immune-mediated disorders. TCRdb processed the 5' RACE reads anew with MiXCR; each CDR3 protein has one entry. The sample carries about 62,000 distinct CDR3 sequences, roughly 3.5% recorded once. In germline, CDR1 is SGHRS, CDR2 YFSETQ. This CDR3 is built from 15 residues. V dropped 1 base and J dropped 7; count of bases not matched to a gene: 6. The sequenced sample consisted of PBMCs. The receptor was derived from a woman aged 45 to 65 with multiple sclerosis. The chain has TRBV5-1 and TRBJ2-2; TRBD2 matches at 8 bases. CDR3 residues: CASSLTGGPVGELFF. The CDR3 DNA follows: TGCGCCAGCAGCTTGACGGGAGGGCCGGTCGGGGAGCTGTTTTTT.